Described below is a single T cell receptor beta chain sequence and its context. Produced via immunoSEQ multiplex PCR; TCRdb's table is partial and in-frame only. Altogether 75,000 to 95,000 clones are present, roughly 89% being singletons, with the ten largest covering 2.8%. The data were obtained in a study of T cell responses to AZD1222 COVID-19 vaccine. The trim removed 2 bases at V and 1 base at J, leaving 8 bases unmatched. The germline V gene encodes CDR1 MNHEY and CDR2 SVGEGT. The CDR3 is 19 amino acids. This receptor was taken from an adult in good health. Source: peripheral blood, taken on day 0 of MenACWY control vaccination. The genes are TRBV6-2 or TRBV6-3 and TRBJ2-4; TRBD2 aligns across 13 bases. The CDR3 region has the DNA TGTGCCAGCAGTTACGTACTAGCGGGGGGGCTTCATGCCAAAAACATTCAGTACTTC. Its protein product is CASSYVLAGGLHAKNIQYF.